Listed below are T cell receptor beta chains from one sample, sequenced in a study of shared clonotypes between healthy human individuals. Profiling relied on immunoSEQ multiplex PCR, and the TCRdb table lists in-frame clones only, not all of them. The sample yields about 1 million clones, roughly 80% seen once. The sequenced sample consisted of memory CD4+ T cells sorted from blood. The receptors stem from a man between 18 and 29 years old in good health. Each CDR3 is given with its conserved first and last residue. A D gene is named only where the DNA matches it firmly. Some rows have no size entry. The others give once, few or many, or a class for an expanded clone.

J gene: TRBJ2-2; clone size: .; D gene: .; V gene: TRBV2; CDR3 protein: CASTRNTGELFF; CDR3 DNA: TGTGCCAGCACAAGAAACACCGGGGAGCTGTTTTTT
J gene: TRBJ2-4; clone size: .; D gene: TRBD1; V gene: TRBV5-1; CDR3 protein: CASLRFGTGERMAKNIQYF; CDR3 DNA: TGCGCCAGTCTCCGGTTCGGGACAGGGGAGAGGATGGCCAAAAACATTCAGTACTTC
J gene: TRBJ1-2; clone size: .; D gene: TRBD1; V gene: TRBV9; CDR3 protein: CASSASSRTGGYGYTF; CDR3 DNA: TGTGCCAGCAGCGCCTCCTCGCGCACAGGGGGTTATGGCTACACCTTC
J gene: TRBJ2-1; clone size: .; D gene: TRBD1; V gene: TRBV27; CDR3 protein: CASRPGQGNYNEQFF; CDR3 DNA: TGTGCCAGCAGGCCGGGACAGGGTAATTACAATGAGCAGTTCTTC
J gene: TRBJ1-2; clone size: .; D gene: .; V gene: TRBV19; CDR3 protein: CASSIGVRENDGYTF; CDR3 DNA: TGTGCCAGTAGTATAGGAGTCAGGGAGAACGATGGCTACACCTTC
J gene: TRBJ2-1; clone size: .; D gene: .; V gene: TRBV5-1; CDR3 protein: CASSLDGYYNEQFF; CDR3 DNA: TGCGCCAGCAGCTTGGACGGATACTACAATGAGCAGTTCTTC
J gene: TRBJ2-3; clone size: .; D gene: .; V gene: TRBV29-1; CDR3 protein: CSVEGNTQYF; CDR3 DNA: TGCAGCGTTGAAGGGAATACGCAGTATTTT
J gene: TRBJ2-4; clone size: .; D gene: .; V gene: TRBV5-1; CDR3 protein: CASSPQGGRESAKNIQYF; CDR3 DNA: TGCGCCAGCAGCCCCCAAGGGGGGCGGGAGTCGGCCAAAAACATTCAGTACTTC
J gene: TRBJ1-6; clone size: .; D gene: .; V gene: TRBV2; CDR3 protein: CASRKGPPSTYNSPLHF; CDR3 DNA: TGTGCCAGCAGAAAAGGCCCTCCCAGCACCTATAATTCACCCCTCCACTTT
J gene: TRBJ2-7; clone size: .; D gene: TRBD2; V gene: TRBV18; CDR3 protein: CASSPPVGRAYEQYF; CDR3 DNA: TGTGCCAGCTCACCACCGGTCGGGAGGGCTTACGAGCAGTACTTC
J gene: TRBJ2-5; clone size: .; D gene: TRBD1; V gene: TRBV7-9; CDR3 protein: CASGRDRGRETQYF; CDR3 DNA: TGTGCCAGCGGAAGGGACAGGGGGCGAGAGACCCAGTACTTC
J gene: TRBJ2-5; clone size: many; D gene: .; V gene: TRBV27; CDR3 protein: CASSKTKTPGWGETQYF; CDR3 DNA: TGTGCCAGCAGTAAAACTAAGACACCGGGTTGGGGTGAGACCCAGTACTTC
J gene: TRBJ2-1; clone size: .; D gene: .; V gene: TRBV18; CDR3 protein: CASSPTRQGNNDEQFF; CDR3 DNA: TGTGCCAGCTCACCAACGCGGCAGGGGAATAACGATGAGCAGTTCTTC
J gene: TRBJ2-4; clone size: .; D gene: .; V gene: TRBV5-4; CDR3 protein: CASSLDRGGPIAKNIQYF; CDR3 DNA: TGTGCCAGCAGCTTGGATAGAGGAGGGCCTATAGCCAAAAACATTCAGTACTTC
J gene: TRBJ1-1; clone size: .; D gene: .; V gene: TRBV30; CDR3 protein: CAWSPGSNTEAFF; CDR3 DNA: TGTGCCTGGAGTCCGGGCTCGAACACTGAAGCTTTCTTT
J gene: TRBJ2-5; clone size: .; D gene: .; V gene: TRBV11-2; CDR3 protein: CASSLQRTETQYF; CDR3 DNA: TGTGCCAGCAGCTTACAGAGAACAGAGACCCAGTACTTC
J gene: TRBJ2-2; clone size: .; D gene: .; V gene: TRBV7-8; CDR3 protein: CASSPYGGNTGELFF; CDR3 DNA: TGTGCCAGCAGCCCTTATGGGGGGAACACCGGGGAGCTGTTTTTT
J gene: TRBJ1-6; clone size: .; D gene: .; V gene: TRBV9; CDR3 protein: CASSANRDSPLHF; CDR3 DNA: TGTGCCAGCAGCGCCAACAGGGATTCACCCCTCCACTTT
J gene: TRBJ1-3; clone size: .; D gene: .; V gene: TRBV9; CDR3 protein: CASSDNGETRGNTIYF; CDR3 DNA: TGTGCCAGCAGCGATAATGGAGAAACGAGGGGAAACACCATATATTTT
J gene: TRBJ2-2; clone size: few; D gene: TRBD1; V gene: TRBV5-4; CDR3 protein: CASSLRTGLNTGELFF; CDR3 DNA: TGTGCCAGCAGCCTAAGGACAGGGCTCAACACCGGGGAGCTGTTTTTT
J gene: TRBJ2-5; clone size: .; D gene: TRBD1; V gene: TRBV30; CDR3 protein: CAGKGAQTQYF; CDR3 DNA: TGTGCCGGAAAGGGGGCCCAGACCCAGTACTTC
J gene: TRBJ2-5; clone size: .; D gene: TRBD2; V gene: TRBV7-9; CDR3 protein: CASSFGSGRETQYF; CDR3 DNA: TGTGCCAGCAGCTTTGGAAGCGGGAGGGAGACCCAGTACTTC
J gene: TRBJ2-1; clone size: .; D gene: .; V gene: TRBV19; CDR3 protein: CASTSDFNNEQFF; CDR3 DNA: TGTGCCAGTACCTCGGACTTCAACAATGAGCAGTTCTTC
J gene: TRBJ1-2; clone size: .; D gene: TRBD1; V gene: TRBV7-9; CDR3 protein: CASTGQREGRGNYGYTF; CDR3 DNA: TGTGCCAGCACGGGACAGAGGGAAGGAAGGGGCAACTATGGCTACACCTTC
J gene: TRBJ2-2; clone size: .; D gene: TRBD2; V gene: TRBV9; CDR3 protein: CASSVLAGTNTGELFF; CDR3 DNA: TGTGCCAGCAGCGTTCTAGCGGGGACGAACACCGGGGAGCTGTTTTTT
J gene: TRBJ2-7; clone size: .; D gene: .; V gene: TRBV5-1; CDR3 protein: CASSFRASSYEQYF; CDR3 DNA: TGCGCCAGCAGCTTTAGGGCCAGCTCCTACGAGCAGTACTTC
J gene: TRBJ1-1; clone size: .; D gene: .; V gene: TRBV19; CDR3 protein: CASRDGTANAYEAFF; CDR3 DNA: TGTGCCAGTAGAGACGGGACGGCAAATGCGTACGAAGCTTTCTTT
J gene: TRBJ2-3; clone size: once; D gene: .; V gene: TRBV18; CDR3 protein: CASSPFGKDTQYF; CDR3 DNA: TGTGCCAGCTCACCATTTGGGAAAGATACGCAGTATTTT
J gene: TRBJ1-4; clone size: .; D gene: .; V gene: TRBV6-5; CDR3 protein: CASSYAAGDPNEKLFF; CDR3 DNA: TGTGCCAGCAGTTACGCGGCAGGCGACCCTAATGAAAAACTGTTTTTT
J gene: TRBJ1-3; clone size: .; D gene: .; V gene: TRBV7-9; CDR3 protein: CASSLTYSGNTIYF; CDR3 DNA: TGTGCCAGCAGCTTAACCTACTCTGGAAACACCATATATTTT
J gene: TRBJ2-5; clone size: .; D gene: .; V gene: TRBV7-2; CDR3 protein: CASSLDGSRGETQYF; CDR3 DNA: TGTGCCAGCAGCTTAGATGGGTCCAGAGGAGAGACCCAGTACTTC
J gene: TRBJ2-7; clone size: once; D gene: TRBD1; V gene: TRBV28; CDR3 protein: CASYDGTGSPYEQYF; CDR3 DNA: TGTGCCAGCTATGACGGGACAGGGTCCCCCTACGAGCAGTACTTC
J gene: TRBJ2-5; clone size: .; D gene: .; V gene: TRBV25-1; CDR3 protein: CASSEWSEETQYF; CDR3 DNA: TGTGCCAGCAGTGAATGGAGTGAAGAGACCCAGTACTTC
J gene: TRBJ1-1; clone size: .; D gene: .; V gene: TRBV10-3; CDR3 protein: CAISVGGPNTEAFF; CDR3 DNA: TGTGCCATCAGTGTGGGGGGCCCGAACACTGAAGCTTTCTTT
J gene: TRBJ1-4; clone size: .; D gene: .; V gene: TRBV10-3; CDR3 protein: CAISESSSGEKLFF; CDR3 DNA: TGTGCCATCAGTGAGTCGTCCAGTGGTGAAAAACTGTTTTTT
J gene: TRBJ2-5; clone size: .; D gene: .; V gene: TRBV11-2; CDR3 protein: CASSLAPTQYF; CDR3 DNA: TGTGCCAGCAGCTTAGCTCCCACCCAGTACTTC
J gene: TRBJ1-1; clone size: few; D gene: .; V gene: TRBV5-1; CDR3 protein: CASSAGGGRLNTEAFF; CDR3 DNA: TGCGCCAGCAGCGCAGGAGGGGGAAGGTTGAACACTGAAGCTTTCTTT
J gene: TRBJ2-3; clone size: few; D gene: .; V gene: TRBV19; CDR3 protein: CASRAGRSTDTQYF; CDR3 DNA: TGTGCCAGTAGGGCGGGACGGAGTACAGATACGCAGTATTTT
J gene: TRBJ2-7; clone size: few; D gene: .; V gene: TRBV7-2; CDR3 protein: CASSGLREQYF; CDR3 DNA: TGTGCCAGCAGCGGGCTTAGAGAGCAGTACTTC
J gene: TRBJ1-4; clone size: .; D gene: .; V gene: TRBV7-9; CDR3 protein: CASSLDRRGGGSNEKLFF; CDR3 DNA: TGTGCCAGCAGCTTAGACCGCAGGGGAGGAGGGTCAAATGAAAAACTGTTTTTT
J gene: TRBJ2-7; clone size: .; D gene: .; V gene: TRBV5-1; CDR3 protein: CASSLLDSYEQYF; CDR3 DNA: TGCGCCAGCAGCTTGCTGGACTCCTACGAGCAGTACTTC
J gene: TRBJ2-7; clone size: few; D gene: .; V gene: TRBV30; CDR3 protein: CAWAQFSYEQYF; CDR3 DNA: TGTGCCTGGGCGCAGTTCTCCTACGAGCAGTACTTC
J gene: TRBJ2-5; clone size: .; D gene: .; V gene: TRBV5-6; CDR3 protein: CASSLTGAGLGETQYF; CDR3 DNA: TGTGCCAGCAGCTTGACTGGAGCAGGGCTCGGGGAGACCCAGTACTTC
J gene: TRBJ2-3; clone size: .; D gene: .; V gene: TRBV6-5; CDR3 protein: CASGGIRDTDTQYF; CDR3 DNA: TGTGCCAGCGGAGGGATCCGGGATACAGATACGCAGTATTTT
J gene: TRBJ2-3; clone size: .; D gene: .; V gene: TRBV2; CDR3 protein: CASSRTGRGLDTQYF; CDR3 DNA: TGTGCCAGCAGCAGGACAGGCCGGGGGTTAGATACGCAGTATTTT
J gene: TRBJ1-2; clone size: .; D gene: .; V gene: TRBV11-2; CDR3 protein: CASSRRPGSDYGYTF; CDR3 DNA: TGTGCCAGCAGCCGCAGGCCAGGAAGCGACTATGGCTACACCTTC
J gene: TRBJ2-7; clone size: .; D gene: .; V gene: TRBV2; CDR3 protein: CASSLGAGSYEQYF; CDR3 DNA: TGTGCCAGCAGTCTCGGGGCGGGGTCTTACGAGCAGTACTTC